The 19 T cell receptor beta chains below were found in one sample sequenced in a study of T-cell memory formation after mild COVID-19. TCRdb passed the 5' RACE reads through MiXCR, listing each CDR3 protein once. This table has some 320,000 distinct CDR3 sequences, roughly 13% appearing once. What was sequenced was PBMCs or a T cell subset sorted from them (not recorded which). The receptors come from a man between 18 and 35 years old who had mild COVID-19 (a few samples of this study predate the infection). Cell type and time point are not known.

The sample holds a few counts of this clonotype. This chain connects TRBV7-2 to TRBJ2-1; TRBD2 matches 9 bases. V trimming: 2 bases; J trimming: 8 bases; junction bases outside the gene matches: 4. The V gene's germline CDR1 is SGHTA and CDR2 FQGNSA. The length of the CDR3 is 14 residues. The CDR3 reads CASSLLAGSDEQFF. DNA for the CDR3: TGTGCCAGCAGCTTACTAGCGGGAAGCGATGAGCAGTTCTTC.

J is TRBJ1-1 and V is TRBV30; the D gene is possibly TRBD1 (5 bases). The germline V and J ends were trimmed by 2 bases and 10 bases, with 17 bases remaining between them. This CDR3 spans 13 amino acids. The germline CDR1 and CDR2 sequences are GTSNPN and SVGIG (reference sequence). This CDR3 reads CAWSTEGPGGAFF. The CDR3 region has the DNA TGTGCCTGGAGTACGGAGGGACCGGGGGGAGCTTTCTTT.

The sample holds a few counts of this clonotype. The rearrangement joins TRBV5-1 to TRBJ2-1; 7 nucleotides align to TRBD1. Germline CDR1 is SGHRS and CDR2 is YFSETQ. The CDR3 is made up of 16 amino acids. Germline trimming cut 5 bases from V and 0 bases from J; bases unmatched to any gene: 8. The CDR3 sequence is CASSPDRQGSYNEQFF. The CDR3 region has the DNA TGCGCCAGCAGTCCTGACAGACAGGGCTCCTACAATGAGCAGTTCTTC.

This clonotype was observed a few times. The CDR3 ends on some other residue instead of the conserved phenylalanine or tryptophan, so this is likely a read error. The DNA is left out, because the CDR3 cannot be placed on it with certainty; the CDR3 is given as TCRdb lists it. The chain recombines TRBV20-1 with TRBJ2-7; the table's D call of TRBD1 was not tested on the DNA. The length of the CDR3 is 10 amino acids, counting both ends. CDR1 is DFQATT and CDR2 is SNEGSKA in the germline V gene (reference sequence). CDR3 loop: CSARGGTGVP.

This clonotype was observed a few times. This CDR3 is CASRDDSNQPQHF. DNA for the CDR3: TGTGCCAGCAGAGACGATAGCAATCAGCCCCAGCATTTT. V is TRBV12-3 or TRBV12-4 and J is TRBJ1-5, with D uncertain. V was shortened by 6 bases and J by 0 bases, with 6 bases between the two germline ends. The CDR3 spans 13 residues.

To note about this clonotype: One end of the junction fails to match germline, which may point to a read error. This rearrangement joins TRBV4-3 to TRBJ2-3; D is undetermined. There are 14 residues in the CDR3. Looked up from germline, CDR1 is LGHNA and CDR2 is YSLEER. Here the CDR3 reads CARSQRVADDTQYF. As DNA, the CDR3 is TGCGCCCGCAGCCAACGGGTAGCAGACGATACGCAGTATTTT.

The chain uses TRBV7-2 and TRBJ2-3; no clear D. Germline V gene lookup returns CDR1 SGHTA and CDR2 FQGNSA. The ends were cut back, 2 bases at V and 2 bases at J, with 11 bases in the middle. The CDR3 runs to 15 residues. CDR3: CASSLRPGVTDTQYF. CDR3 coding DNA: TGTGCCAGCAGCTTACGACCGGGTGTCACAGATACGCAGTATTTT.

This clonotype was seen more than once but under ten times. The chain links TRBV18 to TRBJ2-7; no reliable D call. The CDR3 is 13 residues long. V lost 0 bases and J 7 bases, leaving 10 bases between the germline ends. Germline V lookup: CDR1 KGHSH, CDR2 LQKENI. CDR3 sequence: CASSPPASREQYF. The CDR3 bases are TGTGCCAGCTCACCACCGGCTTCGCGGGAGCAGTACTTC.

CDR3 DNA sequence: TGCGCCAGCAGCCAAGCTCTCGCTACGGTGGGAGGTGAAAAACTGTTTTTT. Translation gives CASSQALATVGGEKLFF. The chain uses TRBV4-3 and TRBJ1-4; no reliable D call. The germline V gene encodes CDR1 LGHNA and CDR2 YSLEER. The CDR3 is 17 amino acids. Trimming pared 1 base from V and 7 bases from J, leaving 19 bases between.

CDR3 bases: TGTGCCAGCAGACCTGGACAGGGACGTCAGCCCCAGCATTTT. Its protein is CASRPGQGRQPQHF. The V gene is TRBV12-3 or TRBV12-4, the J gene TRBJ1-5; 8 nucleotides align to TRBD1. The CDR3 contains 14 residues. J gave up 6 bases and V 6 bases, and 7 bases lay outside the gene matches.

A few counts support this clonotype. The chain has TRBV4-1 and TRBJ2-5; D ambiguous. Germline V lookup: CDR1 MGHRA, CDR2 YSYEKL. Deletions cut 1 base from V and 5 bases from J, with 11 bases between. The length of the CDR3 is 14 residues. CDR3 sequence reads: CASSQGSAWETQYF. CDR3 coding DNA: TGCGCCAGCAGCCAAGGATCAGCGTGGGAGACCCAGTACTTC.

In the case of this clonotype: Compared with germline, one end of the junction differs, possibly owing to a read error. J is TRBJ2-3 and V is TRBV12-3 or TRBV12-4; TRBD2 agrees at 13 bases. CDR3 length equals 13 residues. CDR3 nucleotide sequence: TGTGCCAGCAGCCCGACTAGCGGGGGGTCCCTGGACTTT. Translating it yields CASSPTSGGSLDF.

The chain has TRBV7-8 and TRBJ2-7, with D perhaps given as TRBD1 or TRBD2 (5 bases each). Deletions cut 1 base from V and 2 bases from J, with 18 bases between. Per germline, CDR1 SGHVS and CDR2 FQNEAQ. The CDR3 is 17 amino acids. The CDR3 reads CASSLVVTGTTTYEQYV. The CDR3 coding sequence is TGTGCCAGCAGCTTAGTCGTTACCGGGACGACGACCTACGAGCAGTACGTC.

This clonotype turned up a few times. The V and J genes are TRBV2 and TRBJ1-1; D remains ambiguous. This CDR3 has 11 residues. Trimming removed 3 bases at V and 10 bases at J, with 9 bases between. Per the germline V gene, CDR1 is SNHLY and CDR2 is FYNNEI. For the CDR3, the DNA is TGTGCCAGCAGTGAGTCCCTTCTAGCTTTCTTT. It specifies CASSESLLAFF.

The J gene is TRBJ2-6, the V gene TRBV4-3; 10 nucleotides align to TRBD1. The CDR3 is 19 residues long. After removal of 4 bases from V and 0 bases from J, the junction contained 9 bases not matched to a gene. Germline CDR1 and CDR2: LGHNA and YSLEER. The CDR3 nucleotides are TGCGCCAGCAGCCCTAGGACAGGGGGATTTAGCTCTGGGGCCAACGTCCTGACTTTC. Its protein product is CASSPRTGGFSSGANVLTF.

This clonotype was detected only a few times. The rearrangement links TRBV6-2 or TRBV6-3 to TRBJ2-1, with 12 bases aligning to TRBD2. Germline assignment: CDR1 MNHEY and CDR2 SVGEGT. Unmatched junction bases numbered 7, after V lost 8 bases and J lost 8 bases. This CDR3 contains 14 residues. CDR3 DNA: TGTGCCAGCTCCCAGCGACTAGCGGGGGATGAGCAGTTCTTC. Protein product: CASSQRLAGDEQFF.

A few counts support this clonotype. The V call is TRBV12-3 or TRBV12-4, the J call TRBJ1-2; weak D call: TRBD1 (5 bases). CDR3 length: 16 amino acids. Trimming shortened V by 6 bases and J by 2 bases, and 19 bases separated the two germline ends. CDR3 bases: TGTGCCAGCAGCCAAATAAATCAGGGACGGAACTATGGCTACACCTTC. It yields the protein CASSQINQGRNYGYTF.

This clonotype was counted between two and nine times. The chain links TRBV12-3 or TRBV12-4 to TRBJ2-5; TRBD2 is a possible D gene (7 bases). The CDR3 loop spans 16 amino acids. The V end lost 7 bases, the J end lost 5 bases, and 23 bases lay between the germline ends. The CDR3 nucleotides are TGTGCCAGCAATCGCCGGGGGGCCGAAGGGAGGGAGACCCAGTACTTC. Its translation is CASNRRGAEGRETQYF.

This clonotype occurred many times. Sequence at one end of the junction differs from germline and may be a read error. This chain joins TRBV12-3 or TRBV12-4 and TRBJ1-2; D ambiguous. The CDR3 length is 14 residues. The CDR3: CASSLASANYGYTF. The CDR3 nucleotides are TGCGCCAGCAGCTTAGCGTCAGCTAACTATGGCTACACCTTC.